This is a list of T cell receptor beta chains from one sample in a study of T cells in pancreatic ductal adenocarcinoma. Some clones are missing from TCRdb's copy, which holds only in-frame ones; the method was immunoSEQ multiplex PCR. Among more than 85,000 clones, nearly 95% were seen once, and the ten largest hold about 3%. The sequencing input was PBMCs. The origin of the receptors is a human donor with pancreatic ductal adenocarcinoma. Both conserved end residues are part of each CDR3. Fields, in order: J gene, D gene, clone size, V gene, CDR3 DNA, CDR3 protein. A D gene is named only where the DNA matches it firmly. Clone size, where shown, is once, few, many, or a class for clones that have expanded.

>TRBJ2-7|TRBD2|NA|TRBV9
TGTGCCAGCAGCGCCGCGGGGGCCTACGAGCAGTACTTC
CASSAAGAYEQYF
>TRBJ2-5|TRBD2|NA|TRBV11-2
TGTGCCAGCAGCGGTTGGACTAGCGGGAGCAGGGAGACCCAGTACTTC
CASSGWTSGSRETQYF
>TRBJ2-7|NA|NA|TRBV11-2
TGTGCCAGCAGCCCGCGTTACAGCTCCTACGAGCAGTACTTC
CASSPRYSSYEQYF
>TRBJ2-5|TRBD1|NA|TRBV28
TGTGCCAGCAGTTTACTCAGGGGGCAAGAGACCCAGTACTTC
CASSLLRGQETQYF
>TRBJ2-3|NA|NA|TRBV7-8
TGTGCCAGCAGCTTAGTGCCACGAACAAGCACAGATACGCAGTATTTT
CASSLVPRTSTDTQYF
>TRBJ2-7|TRBD2|NA|TRBV28
TGTGCCAGCCGAGCGGGATTTGAGTACGAGCAGTACTTC
CASRAGFEYEQYF
>TRBJ2-5|NA|NA|TRBV6-1
TGTGCCAGCCTACCTCCGCCTTCCTCGGGGACCCAGTACTTC
CASLPPPSSGTQYF
>TRBJ2-2|TRBD2|NA|TRBV5-4
TGTGCCAGCAGCCGTCCCGGGACTGGCGGGGGTTACACCGGGGAGCTGTTTTTT
CASSRPGTGGGYTGELFF
>TRBJ2-5|TRBD1|NA|TRBV10-3
TGTGCCATCAGTGAAAAGGCAGGACAGGCTCAAGAGACCCAGTACTTC
CAISEKAGQAQETQYF
>TRBJ2-7|TRBD2|NA|TRBV6-4
TGTGCCAGCAGTGACTCTTCAGCGGGAGGGCCCCGGTACGAGCAGTACTTC
CASSDSSAGGPRYEQYF
>TRBJ2-7|TRBD2|NA|TRBV9
TGTGCCAGCAGCGTAAACCCGGGACTAGCGGGAAGTTCCTACGAGCAGTACTTC
CASSVNPGLAGSSYEQYF
>TRBJ2-7|TRBD1|NA|TRBV5-5
TGTGCCAGCAGCCCGAAGGGGACAGGGTCTCACCGGGACGAGCAGTACTTC
CASSPKGTGSHRDEQYF
>TRBJ2-7|NA|NA|TRBV5-1
TGCGCCAGCAGCTTGCTGTCGACAGGACCCTCCTTGTACTTC
CASSLLSTGPSLYF
>TRBJ2-1|TRBD2|NA|TRBV6-5
TGTGCCAGCAGTTACGGGCGGGAGGGCCTTTGGGAGCAGTTCTTC
CASSYGREGLWEQFF
>TRBJ2-5|NA|NA|TRBV2
TGTGCCAGCAGTGTTCGCAGAGGGGAGACCCAGTACTTC
CASSVRRGETQYF
>TRBJ1-5|NA|NA|TRBV28
TGTGCCAGCAGTTCGGTTCAGCCCCAGCATTTT
CASSSVQPQHF
>TRBJ1-1|NA|NA|TRBV5-1
TGCGCCAGCAGCTCAGACACTGAAGCTTTCTTT
CASSSDTEAFF
>TRBJ2-7|NA|NA|TRBV30
TGTGCCTGGAGTCTATCCGGGAGCACCTACGAGCAGTACTTC
CAWSLSGSTYEQYF
>TRBJ1-5|NA|NA|TRBV4-3
TGCGCCAGCAGCCAAGATCGGGGTCTTCGCAATCAGCCCCAGCATTTT
CASSQDRGLRNQPQHF
>TRBJ1-2|TRBD1|NA|TRBV27
TGTGCCAGCAGTCGGGACAGGGGCGCCTATGGCTACACCTTC
CASSRDRGAYGYTF
>TRBJ2-2|TRBD1|NA|TRBV2
TGTGCCAGCAGTGTGGGCCAGGGGGCAGACACCGGGGAGCTGTTTTTT
CASSVGQGADTGELFF
>TRBJ2-7|NA|NA|TRBV6-5
TGTGCCAGCAGCCTAGGGTCGGGAGCTTCCTACGAGCAGTACTTC
CASSLGSGASYEQYF
>TRBJ2-5|TRBD2|NA|TRBV19
TGTGCCAGTAGTAGGGTAGCGGGAGTCATAGAGACCCAGTACTTC
CASSRVAGVIETQYF
>TRBJ2-6|TRBD2|few|TRBV19
TGTGCCAGTATTAGCGGGAGGGCGAGTGGGGCCAACGTCCTGACTTTC
CASISGRASGANVLTF
>TRBJ2-1|NA|NA|TRBV19
TGTGCCAGTAGTACGTTACAATATGAGCGAAATGAGCAGTTCTTC
CASSTLQYERNEQFF
>TRBJ2-3|NA|NA|TRBV11-3
TGTGCCAGCAGCCTACAGGACACAGATACGCAGTATTTT
CASSLQDTDTQYF
>TRBJ2-1|TRBD2|NA|TRBV10-1
TGCGCCCTACTGGGACTAGACGTCGATGAGCAGTTCTTC
CALLGLDVDEQFF
>TRBJ2-3|TRBD2|NA|TRBV6-1
TGTGCCAGCAGTGAAGGTGGATCGGGACTAGCGTGGAATACGCAGTATTTT
CASSEGGSGLAWNTQYF
>TRBJ2-1|NA|NA|TRBV19
TGTGCCAGTAGTATAGATCAGGTCCGGGGGAATGAGCAGTTCTTC
CASSIDQVRGNEQFF
>TRBJ2-1|NA|NA|TRBV5-6
TGTGCCAGCAGCTCAGGGACTGCTCCCTACAATGAGCAGTTCTTC
CASSSGTAPYNEQFF
>TRBJ1-4|TRBD1|NA|TRBV5-6
TGTGCCAGCAGCTTGGCCTCGGACAGGGGGGGTGAAAAACTGTTTTTT
CASSLASDRGGEKLFF
>TRBJ2-7|TRBD1|NA|TRBV27
TGTGCCAGCAGTTTTAGAGGGGGCCACGAGCAGTACTTC
CASSFRGGHEQYF
>TRBJ2-7|TRBD2|NA|TRBV23-1
TGCGCCAGCAGTCAATCGGTGCTAGCGGTGTACGAGCAGTACTTC
CASSQSVLAVYEQYF
>TRBJ2-2|TRBD2|NA|TRBV11-2
TGTGCCAGCAGCTTGGGGGCGGGAGGGGCCGGGGAGCTGTTTTTT
CASSLGAGGAGELFF
>TRBJ2-7|TRBD2|NA|TRBV7-2
TGTGCCAGCAGCTTAGGGATCTATAGCGGGAGGGCCAGGGACGAGCAGTACTTC
CASSLGIYSGRARDEQYF
>TRBJ2-1|TRBD1|NA|TRBV11-2
TGTGCCAGCAGCCGCGGGACAGGCTATGAGCAGTTCTTC
CASSRGTGYEQFF
>TRBJ2-7|NA|NA|TRBV11-2
TGTGCCAGCAGCTTAGTACCTAGCGCGACCTACGAGCAGTACTTC
CASSLVPSATYEQYF
>TRBJ2-2|NA|NA|TRBV10-3
TGTGCCATCAGTGAGTCACTAGCAGGGTATGGCTCCGGGGAGCTGTTTTTT
CAISESLAGYGSGELFF
>TRBJ2-7|NA|NA|TRBV27
TGTGCCAGCAGTTTAGCGGGGTCGGCCTACGAGCAGTACTTC
CASSLAGSAYEQYF